The 27 T cell receptor beta chains below come from one sample, sequenced in a study of shared clonotypes between healthy human individuals. Repertoires were generated with immunoSEQ multiplex PCR, while TCRdb's copy carries only in-frame clones and drops some. Of hundreds of thousands of clones detected, around 74% appear once; the ten largest clones hold approximately 1.7%. The sequenced material came from memory CD4+ T cells sorted from blood. Subset meaning: CD45RA-negative fraction. The receptors shown here come from a woman aged 25 to 39 in good health.

V and J are TRBV19 and TRBJ1-2; 7 nucleotides agree with TRBD1. From germline, CDR1 is LNHDA and CDR2 SQIVND (reference sequence). J gave up 5 bases and V 5 bases, and 5 bases lay outside the gene matches. The CDR3 extends over 13 amino acids. The CDR3 bases are TGTGCCAGTAGTGCCGGGACAGATTATGGCTACACCTTC. Residues: CASSAGTDYGYTF.

The rearrangement joins TRBV29-1 to TRBJ2-1; 11 positions agree with TRBD2. Trimming at V came to 5 bases and at J to 6 bases, leaving 24 bases not matched to a gene. Germline loops: CDR1 SQVTM, CDR2 ANQGSEA. The CDR3 extends over 20 amino acids. CDR3 in DNA: TGCAGCGTTAGAGGCAGTCGTGCGACTAGCGGGACGGACCCTCTCAATGAGCAGTTCTTC. This gives the protein CSVRGSRATSGTDPLNEQFF.

The CDR3 region is CASSEITGGNYGYTF. The CDR3 DNA reads TGTGCCAGCAGTGAAATCACAGGGGGTAACTATGGCTACACCTTC. This chain uses TRBV2 with TRBJ1-2, with TRBD1 identical over 8 bases. CDR3 length: 15 amino acids. Losses at the gene ends were 2 bases for V and 1 base for J; bases not matched to a gene: 3. Germline CDR1 SNHLY, CDR2 FYNNEI.

The chain is built from TRBV9 and TRBJ2-2; D unclear. Germline assignment: CDR1 SGDLS and CDR2 YYNGEE. The CDR3 contains 13 residues. V was clipped by 4 bases and J by 4 bases, with 8 bases between them. CDR3 bases: TGTGCCAGCAGCACTCGGAGCACCGGGGAGCTGTTTTTT. Amino acids: CASSTRSTGELFF.

This clone appeared many times. V and J are TRBV5-6 and TRBJ2-1; a possible D gene is TRBD1 (6 bases). The germline CDR1 and CDR2 sequences are SGHDT and YYEEEE. The V end lost 4 bases, the J end lost 6 bases, and 14 bases lay between the germline ends. This CDR3 comprises 14 residues. CDR3 sequence (DNA): TGTGCCAGCAGCCGCCTCCCAGGGGTCAATGAGCAGTTCTTC. It translates to CASSRLPGVNEQFF.

The chain employs TRBV18 and TRBJ2-1; D gene ambiguous. V lost 2 bases and J lost 10, with 15 bases in between. This CDR3 is built from 14 residues. The germline gives CDR1 KGHSH, CDR2 LQKENI. The CDR3 nucleotides read TGTGCCAGCTCACCATATGTCTCCCCGGGCGAGCAGTTCTTC. Its translation: CASSPYVSPGEQFF.

V usage is TRBV28 and J usage is TRBJ2-3; D unclear. Looked up from germline, CDR1 is MDHEN and CDR2 is SYDVKM. This CDR3 spans 14 amino acids. V lost 10 bases and J lost 0, with 14 bases in between. The CDR3 region is CATRPQGSTDTQYF. DNA for the CDR3: TGTGCCACGCGGCCTCAAGGAAGCACAGATACGCAGTATTTT.

This clone was detected once. V usage is TRBV2 and J usage is TRBJ2-5; D call uncertain. This CDR3 region has 12 residues. V was pared by 5 bases and J by 5 bases, with 9 bases between. Germline CDR1 is SNHLY and CDR2 is FYNNEI. The chain's CDR3 is CASSIAVETQYF. The CDR3 coding sequence is TGTGCCAGCAGTATAGCAGTGGAGACCCAGTACTTC.

This chain links TRBV27 with TRBJ2-2, with 8 positions matching TRBD2. V lost 3 bases to trimming and J lost 5 bases; unmatched junction nucleotides: 2. This CDR3 region has 14 residues. Germline V lookup: CDR1 MNHEY, CDR2 SMNVEV (reference sequence). The CDR3 DNA reads as TGTGCCAGCAGTTTGGCGGGAGGTACCGGGGAGCTGTTTTTT. The encoded protein is CASSLAGGTGELFF.

The chain has TRBV5-1 and TRBJ2-2, with 8 nucleotides matching TRBD2. The CDR3 consists of 15 residues. The germline V gene encodes CDR1 SGHRS and CDR2 YFSETQ. The V gene end was trimmed by 4 bases and the J gene end by 6 bases; junction bases not matched to a gene: 8. In DNA, the CDR3 is TGCGCCAGCAGCGGTAGCGGGGTAGGGGCCGGGGAGCTGTTTTTT. As protein: CASSGSGVGAGELFF.

The chain has TRBV27 and TRBJ2-7; 9 bases map to TRBD1. The CDR3 is 16 amino acids. Germline loops: CDR1 MNHEY, CDR2 SMNVEV (reference sequence). The V segment lost 5 bases and the J segment 1 base; nucleotides outside the gene matches: 9. The CDR3 protein is CASSPSGTGYSYEQYF. The CDR3 DNA reads as TGTGCCAGCAGTCCCTCCGGGACAGGGTATTCCTACGAGCAGTACTTC.

This clone was found a few times. The genes are TRBV5-1 and TRBJ2-1, with D tentatively TRBD2 (6 bases). The CDR3 is 14 residues long. V was shortened by 3 bases and J by 5 bases, with 12 bases between the two germline ends. Germline V gives CDR1 SGHRS, CDR2 YFSETQ. CDR3 sequence: CASSWGGIDNEQFF. The CDR3 DNA follows: TGCGCCAGCAGCTGGGGCGGGATTGACAATGAGCAGTTCTTC.

This chain connects TRBV11-2 to TRBJ2-7, with D unresolved. The CDR3 length is 11 residues. Trimming shortened V by 8 bases and J by 2 bases, and 7 bases separated the two germline ends. From germline, CDR1 is SGHAT and CDR2 FQNNGV. Here the CDR3 reads CASQWAYEQYF. CDR3 bases: TGTGCCAGCCAATGGGCCTACGAGCAGTACTTC.

This clone was seen a handful of times. The rearrangement joins TRBV19 to TRBJ2-3; D gene ambiguous. The V end was cut by 5 bases, the J end by 4 bases, with 10 bases between. This CDR3 comprises 13 residues. Per the germline V gene, CDR1 is LNHDA and CDR2 is SQIVND (reference sequence). The CDR3 sequence: CASSPGRADTQYF. The CDR3 DNA reads as TGTGCCAGTAGTCCCGGACGGGCAGATACGCAGTATTTT.

The chain uses TRBV7-6 and TRBJ2-1, with TRBD2 identical over 10 bases. Germline CDR1 and CDR2: SGHVS and FNYEAQ. This CDR3 comprises 12 residues. The trim removed 6 bases at V and 9 bases at J, leaving 2 bases unmatched. The CDR3 region has the DNA TGTGCCAGCAGAGTAGCGGGAGGTGAGCAGTTCTTC. Protein: CASRVAGGEQFF.

The chain uses TRBV28 and TRBJ1-5; possible D gene TRBD1, 5 bases. The length of the CDR3 is 16 residues. Germline loops: CDR1 MDHEN, CDR2 SYDVKM. Between the trimmed V and J ends, which lost 8 bases and 6 bases, there was a span of 23 bases. CDR3 DNA sequence: TGTGCCAGCCTCGGGACGGGACTCTCGGGCACTCAGCCCCAGCATTTT. The encoded protein is CASLGTGLSGTQPQHF.

The chain couples TRBV5-4 to TRBJ2-7; D is unresolved. In germline, CDR1 is SGHNT, CDR2 YYREEE (reference sequence). This CDR3 has 14 residues. Trimming left V 0 bases short and J 1 base short, with 8 bases between. The DNA for the CDR3 is TGTGCCAGCAGCTTGGAGATGAGATCCTACGAGCAGTACTTC. Translated, it gives CASSLEMRSYEQYF.

V and J are TRBV28 and TRBJ1-1; D not resolved. V lost 3 bases to trimming and J lost 7 bases, with 12 bases between them. This CDR3 contains 13 residues. Germline V gene lookup returns CDR1 MDHEN and CDR2 SYDVKM. The CDR3 loop reads CASSFRQPGEAFF. The CDR3 region has the DNA TGTGCCAGCAGTTTTAGACAACCAGGTGAAGCTTTCTTT. Complete variable domain (other parts from reference TRBV28 and TRBJ1-1): DVKVTQSSRYLVKRTGEKVFLECVQDMDHENMFWYRQDPGLGLRLIYFSYDVKMKEKGDIPEGYSVSREKKERFSLILESASTNQTSMYLCASSFRQPGEAFFGQGTRLTVV.

This chain uses TRBV28 with TRBJ2-1, with TRBD2 matching 11 bases. The J segment lost 4 bases and the V segment lost 5 bases, leaving 4 bases of the junction unmatched. The CDR3 is made up of 15 amino acids. The germline gives CDR1 MDHEN, CDR2 SYDVKM. The CDR3: CASSETSGVYNEQFF. The DNA of the CDR3 is TGTGCCAGCAGTGAGACTAGCGGGGTGTACAATGAGCAGTTCTTC.

This clone was detected only a few times. This chain connects TRBV28 to TRBJ2-7; 8 bases are a match to TRBD1. The CDR3 covers 16 residues. The V gene's germline CDR1 is MDHEN and CDR2 SYDVKM. The J segment lost 2 bases and the V segment lost 3 bases, leaving 9 bases of the junction unmatched. CDR3 protein: CASSLPLGTGPYEQYF. The CDR3 region has the DNA TGTGCCAGCAGTTTGCCTCTTGGGACAGGACCCTACGAGCAGTACTTC.

As for this clone: This sequence is one base from a far larger clone and is likely a read error. The CDR3 sequence: CASSSPGRKQFF. The CDR3 nucleotides read TGTGCCAGCAGTTCCCCGGGGCGTAAGCAGTTCTTC. The chain joins TRBV2 to TRBJ2-1, with D tentatively TRBD1 or TRBD2 (5 bases each). V was shortened by 5 bases and J by 11 bases, with 13 bases between the two germline ends. The CDR3 length is 12 residues. Germline CDR1 SNHLY, CDR2 FYNNEI.

This chain joins TRBV4-1 and TRBJ2-5; 11 bases line up with TRBD2. Germline CDR1 MGHRA, CDR2 YSYEKL. V dropped 1 base and J dropped 7; count of bases not matched to a gene: 11. CDR3 size: 17 residues. The CDR3 loop reads CASSQASFLGLAVTQYF. CDR3 nucleotide sequence: TGCGCCAGCAGCCAAGCTTCCTTTCTGGGACTAGCGGTGACCCAGTACTTC.

This chain joins TRBV25-1 and TRBJ2-1; D not resolved. The CDR3 is made up of 14 amino acids. Germline V gives CDR1 MGHDK, CDR2 SYGVNS. Trimming cost V 4 bases and J 5 bases, with 12 bases left between them. CDR3 DNA sequence: TGTGCCAGCAGTGGCCCCCCGCCCGACAATGAGCAGTTCTTC. It translates to CASSGPPPDNEQFF.

The rearrangement joins TRBV10-1 to TRBJ1-4; D remains unclear. This CDR3 has 14 amino acids. Deletions cut 8 bases from V and 2 bases from J, with 12 bases between. The germline CDR1 and CDR2 sequences are WNHNN and SYGVQD (reference sequence). The DNA of the CDR3 is TGCGCCAGCGGTCCATCGGGGACTAATGAAAAACTGTTTTTT. Its protein is CASGPSGTNEKLFF.

This clone was observed a few times. The genes are TRBV5-1 and TRBJ2-3, with TRBD2 matching over 13 bases. This CDR3 region has 18 residues. Germline CDR1 reads SGHRS; CDR2 reads YFSETQ. With 0 bases clipped from V and 1 base from J, the junction kept 5 bases outside the gene matches. The CDR3: CASSLGTSGRFRTDTQYF. Here the CDR3 DNA reads TGCGCCAGCAGCTTGGGGACTAGCGGGAGATTTCGCACAGATACGCAGTATTTT. Together with reference TRBV5-1 and TRBJ2-3, the CDR3 gives the full variable domain: KAGVTQTPRYLIKTRGQQVTLSCSPISGHRSVSWYQQTPGQGLQFLFEYFSETQRNKGNFPGRFSGRQFSNSRSEMNVSTLELGDSALYLCASSLGTSGRFRTDTQYFGPGTRLTVL.

This rearrangement joins TRBV5-1 to TRBJ2-5; TRBD2 matches at 14 bases. V lost 0 bases and J lost 2; bases outside the gene matches: 9. The CDR3 runs 19 residues. CDR1 and CDR2 from the germline V gene are SGHRS and YFSETQ. For the CDR3, the DNA is TGCGCCAGCAGCTTGGCCCAACCGGGACTAGCGGGAGTACAAGAGACCCAGTACTTC. Its translation is CASSLAQPGLAGVQETQYF.

The chain links TRBV13 to TRBJ2-3, with D possibly matching TRBD1 (6 bases). The CDR3 sequence is 13 residues long. The V gene lost 5 bases and the J gene lost 8 bases, with 14 bases spanning the gap. Germline V gene data show CDR1 as PRHDT and CDR2 as FYEKMQ (reference sequence). CDR3 in DNA: TGTGCCAGCAGCCCCGGGCGCAGGGGTACGCAGTATTTT. Translation gives CASSPGRRGTQYF. The variable domain in full, completed from reference TRBV13 and TRBJ2-3, reads AAGVIQSPRHLIKEKRETATLKCYPIPRHDTVYWYQQGPGQDPQFLISFYEKMQSDKGSIPDRFSAQQFSDYHSELNMSSLELGDSALYFCASSPGRRGTQYFGPGTRLTVL.